The 15 T cell receptor beta chains below come from one sample, sequenced in a study of cytomegalovirus exposure and HLA in healthy donors. The PCR contained 60 Vbeta and 13 Jbeta primers. This table comes from immunoSEQ multiplex PCR, and its TCRdb copy is limited to in-frame clones, with some not included. The repertoire consists of fewer than 250,000 clones, with around 79% occurring once and the leading ten covering around 0.2%. Sequences were obtained from PBMCs. The receptors were gathered from a girl aged 2 to 10 in good health and CMV-seronegative.

The gene calls are TRBV12-1 and TRBJ1-5; TRBD1 is taken as the D call from the table, unchecked against the DNA. TRBV12-1 is a pseudogene. This CDR3 comprises 14 residues. This CDR3 is CASSFKDRGQPQHF. CDR3 DNA: TGTGCCAGCAGCTTTAAGGACAGGGGTCAGCCCCAGCATTTT.

This clone was observed a handful of times. The chain recombines TRBV4-1 with TRBJ1-5; possible D gene TRBD1, 6 bases. Germline lookup yields CDR1 MGHRA and CDR2 YSYEKL. The V end was cut by 6 bases, the J end by 3 bases, with 18 bases between. This CDR3 contains 16 residues. The CDR3 region is CASSPGTLKLNQPQHF. DNA for the CDR3: TGCGCCAGCAGTCCCGGGACACTCAAGCTCAATCAGCCCCAGCATTTT.

The chain links TRBV19 to TRBJ1-2; D is unclear. Germline CDR1 is LNHDA and CDR2 is SQIVND (reference sequence). CDR3 length equals 15 residues. The V end lost 0 bases, the J end lost 0 bases, and 8 bases lay between the germline ends. This CDR3 is CASSIDREANYGYTF. CDR3 bases: TGTGCCAGTAGTATAGATCGGGAGGCTAACTATGGCTACACCTTC.

V is TRBV5-1 and J is TRBJ1-4; weak D call: TRBD1 (6 bases). Trimming shortened V by 4 bases and J by 8 bases, and 15 bases separated the two germline ends. The CDR3 covers 14 residues. From germline, CDR1 is SGHRS and CDR2 YFSETQ. CDR3 region: CASSPPGTNEKLFF. DNA of the CDR3: TGCGCCAGCAGCCCTCCCGGGACAAACGAAAAACTGTTTTTT.

This clone was seen a handful of times. The chain combines TRBV10-3 with TRBJ1-4; D is undetermined. Trimming took off 3 bases at V and 7 bases at J, with 12 bases between the two ends. Germline CDR1 and CDR2: ENHRY and SYGVKD. The CDR3 runs to 14 residues. CDR3 DNA sequence: TGTGCCATCAGTGATTACTCGGCAGGTGAAAAACTGTTTTTT. This encodes CAISDYSAGEKLFF.

This clone was picked up a small number of times. The chain joins TRBV15 to TRBJ2-1, with 8 nucleotides matching TRBD1. The ends lost 1 base at V and 11 bases at J; junction bases unmatched: 4. The V gene's germline CDR1 is LNHNV and CDR2 YYDKDF (reference sequence). The CDR3 runs 13 residues. The CDR3 loop is CATSRADRGKQFF. DNA of the CDR3: TGTGCCACCAGCAGAGCCGACAGGGGAAAGCAGTTCTTC.

V and J are TRBV6-6 and TRBJ2-1, with a possible D match to TRBD1 (6 bases). This CDR3 is 15 amino acids long. Per the germline V gene, CDR1 is MNHNY and CDR2 is SVGAGI (reference sequence). V lost 6 bases, J lost 0 bases, and 12 bases lay in between. The CDR3 is CASSFTGSSYNEQFF. As DNA, the CDR3 is TGTGCCAGCAGCTTCACAGGGAGCTCCTACAATGAGCAGTTCTTC.

The rearrangement joins TRBV19 to TRBJ1-1; possibly TRBD1 for D (5 bases). The germline V gene has CDR1 LNHDA and CDR2 SQIVND (reference sequence). Between the trimmed V and J ends, which lost 7 bases and 4 bases, there was a span of 7 bases. The CDR3 contains 11 residues. The CDR3 DNA follows: TGTGCCAGTAAGGACACCACTGAAGCTTTCTTT. It yields the protein CASKDTTEAFF.

V is TRBV5-1 and J is TRBJ2-3; D is undetermined. V lost 3 bases, J lost 2 bases, and 4 bases lay in between. CDR1 is SGHRS, CDR2 YFSETQ, per germline. CDR3 size: 12 residues. The CDR3 DNA is TGCGCCAGCAGCTACTCCACAGATACGCAGTATTTT. It is translated as CASSYSTDTQYF.

The rearrangement links TRBV10-2 to TRBJ2-5; D gene unclear. The germline CDR1 and CDR2 sequences are WSHSY and SAAADI. Deletions cut 3 bases from V and 1 base from J, with 9 bases between. The CDR3 contains 14 residues. The CDR3 region is CASSDPFPQETQYF. Here the CDR3 DNA reads TGCGCCAGCAGTGACCCATTTCCCCAAGAGACCCAGTACTTC.

The gene calls are TRBV9 and TRBJ2-1; TRBD2 matches at 11 bases. V dropped 2 bases and J dropped 2; count of bases not matched to a gene: 6. Germline CDR1 reads SGDLS; CDR2 reads YYNGEE. This CDR3 is built from 17 residues. The CDR3 reads CASSVVAGGPPYNEQFF. The CDR3 coding sequence is TGTGCCAGCAGCGTCGTAGCGGGAGGGCCCCCCTACAATGAGCAGTTCTTC.

The chain is built from TRBV19 and TRBJ2-2, with D unclear. The CDR3 has 13 residues. In germline, CDR1 is LNHDA, CDR2 SQIVND (reference sequence). Trimming took 6 bases from V and 5 from J, leaving 10 bases between them. The CDR3 DNA follows: TGTGCCAGTAGCAAGACTCTAACCGGGGAGCTGTTTTTT. This translates into CASSKTLTGELFF.

This chain links TRBV6-1 with TRBJ1-2; D ambiguous. The V end was cut by 2 bases, the J end by 2 bases, with 12 bases between. The CDR3 extends over 15 amino acids. Germline loops: CDR1 MNHNS, CDR2 SASEGT. Here the CDR3 reads CASSELGAVNYGYTF. The DNA for the CDR3 is TGTGCCAGCAGTGAACTAGGCGCAGTCAACTATGGCTACACCTTC.

There are a few counts of this clone. The J gene is TRBJ1-5, the V gene TRBV4-2; 7 bases line up with TRBD1. The CDR3 loop spans 14 amino acids. Germline lookup yields CDR1 LGHNA and CDR2 YNFKEQ. The ends lost 4 bases at V and 4 bases at J; junction bases unmatched: 4. CDR3 nucleotide sequence: TGTGCCAGCAGCCCGACAGGGAGGAATCAGCCCCAGCATTTT. This codes for CASSPTGRNQPQHF.

J is TRBJ1-1 and V is TRBV10-3; D is unclear. The length of the CDR3 is 15 residues. CDR1 is ENHRY, CDR2 SYGVKD, per germline. Trimming took off 4 bases at V and 7 bases at J, with 19 bases between the two ends. The CDR3 reads CAISGPDSILGEAFF. In DNA form, the CDR3 reads TGTGCCATCAGTGGCCCGGACTCTATCTTAGGTGAAGCTTTCTTT.